This TCR beta chain was documented in a study of T-cell memory formation after mild COVID-19. Study background: There were largely donor-specific TCR clusters. Study-level results: Researchers report contracting CD4+ clones mostly in CM and EM, with CD8+ clones in EMRA. The study detected some responding clones in pre-infection memory, suggesting cross-reactive memory joined.

The length of the CDR3 is 13 residues. Trimming pared 4 bases from V and 0 bases from J, leaving 4 bases between. Germline-derived CDR1 and CDR2 are SNHLY and FYNNEI. Constant-segment-primed 5'RACE gave TCR alpha and TCR beta cDNA libraries with sample barcodes and UMIs. TCRdb fed the 5' RACE reads into MiXCR, producing one record per CDR3 protein. The table includes about 270,000 distinct CDR3 sequences, over 15% detected once. Notes on this clonotype: No antigen is known for it.

The gene calls are TRBV2 and TRBJ1-3; D is uncertain. Material: PBMCs or a T cell subset sorted from them (not recorded which). This sequence was found in a man between 18 and 29 years old who had mild COVID-19 (a few samples of this study predate the infection). Cell type and time point are not known. In nucleotides, the CDR3 is TGTGCCAGCAGTGGGAACTCTGGAAACACCATATATTTT. It specifies CASSGNSGNTIYF.